The present TCR beta chain was sequenced within a study of shared clonotypes between healthy human individuals. Study details: The study enrolled a couple of women and a few men aged 18 to 49. For every donor, three CD4 naive, three CD4 memory, two CD8 naive and one CD8 memory plates were used. Whole-study findings and limits: Researchers found naive subsets generally carried larger estimated richness than memory subsets. A few donors had roughly 5% of their naive CD4 clonotypes in common.

Method: immunoSEQ multiplex PCR; TCRdb's copy keeps in-frame clones and lacks some. The data contain roughly 2 million clones, 85% to 95% of them seen just once; the ten biggest clones take up around 0.13%. To note about this clone: Its antigen is currently unknown.

Germline V gene data show CDR1 as SGDLS and CDR2 as YYNGEE. There are 18 residues in the CDR3. Trimming removed 0 bases from V and 4 bases from J; junction bases left unmatched: 14. Sequenced input: naive CD4+ T cells sorted from blood. Subset described: CD45RA+ positively selected. The sequence was collected from a man aged 18 to 35 in good health. The rearrangement joins TRBV9 to TRBJ2-5; TRBD2 matches 8 bases. The chain's CDR3 is CASSVGVSGATRGETQYF. CDR3 nucleotides: TGTGCCAGCAGCGTAGGGGTTAGCGGGGCCACGAGGGGAGAGACCCAGTACTTC.